Following are 24 T cell receptor beta chains from one sample sequenced in a study of vaccination and CD4 T cells after COVID-19. No antigen is known for these receptors. The time point was: late sampling 161 to 241 days after vaccination in a few convalescent patients. Treatment: roughly ten-day PBMC culture with coronavirus spike peptide pools or control peptides (ViraFEST assay). Sequence data for DNA of cultured CD4+ T cells were generated by the Oncomine TCR Beta short-read assay. TCRdb re-called the PCR reads through MiXCR, storing one row per CDR3 protein. There are tens of thousands of distinct CDR3 sequences in the sample; under 40% occur only once, and 25% to 30% lies in the top ten. Specimen: CD4+ T cells from blood, cultured in vitro, collected about 7 months after SARS-CoV-2 vaccination. The source is a human donor who had recovered from COVID-19.

This clonotype was counted only a few times. The chain is built from TRBV6-1 and TRBJ2-1, with TRBD1 matching 9 bases. The length of the CDR3 is 14 residues. V was pared by 11 bases and J by 5 bases, with 10 bases of the junction left unmatched. The germline CDR1 and CDR2 sequences are MNHNS and SASEGT. The CDR3 sequence: CAERPGQGDNEQFF. The DNA for the CDR3 is TGTGCCGAGCGACCGGGACAGGGTGACAATGAGCAGTTCTTC.

The rearrangement links TRBV10-3 to TRBJ1-1, with D maybe TRBD1 (6 bases). V gave up 6 bases and J gave up 3 bases, with 8 bases separating them. This CDR3 contains 12 residues. Germline CDR1 ENHRY, CDR2 SYGVKD. CDR3 sequence: CAISSGDTEAFF. The CDR3 DNA is TGTGCCATCAGCTCAGGGGACACTGAAGCTTTCTTT.

The chain recombines TRBV7-9 with TRBJ2-7; 8 bases are shared with TRBD1. The CDR3 is 14 amino acids. Germline V lookup: CDR1 SEHNR, CDR2 FQNEAQ (reference sequence). The V gene end was trimmed by 5 bases and the J gene end by 3 bases; junction bases not matched to a gene: 6. CDR3: CASSAGQGLYEQYF. DNA for the CDR3: TGTGCCAGCAGCGCCGGACAGGGACTCTACGAGCAGTACTTC.

This clonotype was recorded a few times. The chain employs TRBV6-1 and TRBJ2-5, with 9 bases identical to TRBD1. The CDR3 runs 13 residues. Germline assignment: CDR1 MNHNS and CDR2 SASEGT. Unmatched junction bases numbered 2, after V lost 4 bases and J lost 5 bases. For the CDR3, the DNA is TGTGCCAGCAGTGTCGGGACAGGGGAGACCCAGTACTTC. Translation: CASSVGTGETQYF.

The chain is built from TRBV27 and TRBJ2-7, with unresolved D. Trimming left V 8 bases short and J 3 bases short, with 5 bases between. CDR3 size: 10 residues. Germline V gives CDR1 MNHEY, CDR2 SMNVEV (reference sequence). The CDR3 region has the DNA TGTGCCAGCGGCAACTACGAGCAGTACTTC. This sequence encodes CASGNYEQYF.

The V gene is TRBV6-1, the J gene TRBJ1-2; 7 nucleotides line up with TRBD1. Trimming took 7 bases from V and 4 from J; bases not matched to a gene: 18. This CDR3 spans 17 amino acids. Germline loops: CDR1 MNHNS, CDR2 SASEGT. CDR3 in DNA: TGTGCCAGCACCCTAAGGGGGCGGGGGGGGCCCATCTATGGCTACACCTTC. Translating it yields CASTLRGRGGPIYGYTF.

The J gene is TRBJ2-5, the V gene TRBV7-6; TRBD2 aligns across 8 bases. The CDR3 length is 17 residues. V was pared by 5 bases and J by 1 base, with 12 bases of the junction left unmatched. From germline, CDR1 is SGHVS and CDR2 FNYEAQ. For the CDR3, the DNA is TGTGCCAGCAGCCGCAAGGGGGTAGCGGGGTCCCAAGAGACCCAGTACTTC. Its translation is CASSRKGVAGSQETQYF.

This clonotype occurred a few times. The CDR3 coding sequence is TGTGCCAGCAGCTTAATGGTTGGGGCCAACGTCCTGACTTTC. Protein: CASSLMVGANVLTF. J is TRBJ2-6 and V is TRBV7-2; D is undetermined. The CDR3 totals 14 residues. V lost 2 bases and J lost 3, with 5 bases in between. Per the germline V gene, CDR1 is SGHTA and CDR2 is FQGNSA.

This chain joins TRBV7-2 and TRBJ2-5; 10 bases fit TRBD2. V lost 5 bases and J lost 1; bases outside the gene matches: 4. This CDR3 has 15 amino acids. The V gene's germline CDR1 is SGHTA and CDR2 FQGNSA. The CDR3 is CASSGQRGGQETQYF. CDR3 nucleotides: TGTGCCAGCAGCGGCCAGCGGGGGGGCCAAGAGACCCAGTACTTC. Drawing the rest from reference TRBV7-2 and TRBJ2-5, the complete variable domain is GAGVSQSPSNKVTEKGKDVELRCDPISGHTALYWYRQSLGQGLEFLIYFQGNSAPDKSGLPSDRFSAERTGGSVSTLTIQRTQQEDSAVYLCASSGQRGGQETQYFGPGTRLLVL.

The V and J genes are TRBV6-1 and TRBJ1-6; D might be TRBD1 (5 bases). V was clipped by 6 bases and J by 3 bases, with 12 bases between them. The V gene's germline CDR1 is MNHNS and CDR2 SASEGT. CDR3 length: 15 amino acids. CDR3: CASRRDGLYNSPLHF. The CDR3 DNA follows: TGTGCCAGCAGGCGGGACGGTCTCTATAATTCACCCCTCCACTTT.

There are a few counts of this clonotype. V and J are TRBV29-1 and TRBJ1-1, with D hard to call. V was trimmed by 2 bases and J by 0 bases, leaving 19 bases between them. The CDR3 runs 17 residues. CDR1 and CDR2 (germline): SQVTM, ANQGSEA. The CDR3 reads CSVEWFTIGSMNTEAFF. In nucleotides, the CDR3 is TGCAGCGTTGAATGGTTTACGATTGGGTCCATGAACACTGAAGCTTTCTTT.

This clonotype appeared a few times. This chain links TRBV7-8 with TRBJ2-1; D is possibly TRBD1 (5 bases). Germline CDR1 and CDR2: SGHVS and FQNEAQ. The CDR3 loop spans 16 amino acids. Trimming pared 2 bases from V and 3 bases from J, leaving 14 bases between. The CDR3 here is CASSLSPLRGYNEQFF. In DNA form, the CDR3 reads TGTGCCAGCAGCTTATCCCCCTTAAGGGGCTACAATGAGCAGTTCTTC.

This clonotype was picked up a small number of times. The J gene is TRBJ1-1, the V gene TRBV15; 7 nucleotides align to TRBD1. Germline loops: CDR1 LNHNV, CDR2 YYDKDF (reference sequence). J was trimmed by 1 base and V by 5 bases; bases with no gene match: 4. This CDR3 has 14 residues. The CDR3 loop reads CATSLRQGNTEAFF. The CDR3 nucleotides are TGTGCCACCAGCTTACGACAGGGGAACACTGAAGCTTTCTTT.

This clonotype was counted only a few times. The J gene is TRBJ2-1, the V gene TRBV24-1; D unclear. The CDR3 spans 14 residues. In germline, CDR1 is KGHDR, CDR2 SFDVKD. V lost 0 bases, J lost 7 bases, and 9 bases lay in between. The CDR3 spells CATSDLLKRNEQFF. DNA for the CDR3: TGTGCCACCAGTGATTTGCTAAAGAGGAATGAGCAGTTCTTC.

This chain joins TRBV20-1 and TRBJ2-1; D not certain. Per germline, CDR1 DFQATT and CDR2 SNEGSKA (reference sequence). The CDR3 is 13 residues long. V lost 0 bases and J 7 bases, leaving 10 bases between the germline ends. The CDR3 bases are TGCAGTGCTAGAGAGGTCTTGGGAAATGAGCAGTTCTTC. Its translation is CSAREVLGNEQFF.

This chain joins TRBV2 and TRBJ2-7; 7 bases agree with TRBD1. Germline V gene data show CDR1 as SNHLY and CDR2 as FYNNEI. The CDR3 runs 14 residues. The J segment lost 3 bases and the V segment lost 5 bases, leaving 7 bases of the junction unmatched. Here the CDR3 reads CASSLPGQDYEQYF. The CDR3 bases are TGTGCCAGCAGTCTGCCCGGACAGGACTACGAGCAGTACTTC.

The sample holds a few counts of this clonotype. The V and J genes are TRBV20-1 and TRBJ2-3; D call uncertain. This CDR3 is built from 13 residues. The germline V gene has CDR1 DFQATT and CDR2 SNEGSKA (reference sequence). Between the trimmed V and J ends, which lost 5 bases and 4 bases, there was a span of 13 bases. CDR3 nucleotides: TGCAGTGCTGCTCTCCCGATACCAGATACGCAGTATTTT. This gives the protein CSAALPIPDTQYF.

This clonotype was seen a few times. The chain couples TRBV7-9 to TRBJ2-7; 7 bases line up with TRBD1. Per germline, CDR1 SEHNR and CDR2 FQNEAQ (reference sequence). This CDR3 spans 13 amino acids. The V segment lost 3 bases and the J segment 3 bases; nucleotides outside the gene matches: 2. The CDR3 DNA reads as TGTGCCAGCAGCTTTGACAGGGACTACGAGCAGTACTTC. It codes for CASSFDRDYEQYF. Full variable domain (remainder filled in from reference TRBV7-9 and TRBJ2-7): DTGVSQNPRHKITKRGQNVTFRCDPISEHNRLYWYRQTLGQGPEFLTYFQNEAQLEKSRLLSDRFSAERPKGSFSTLEIQRTEQGDSAMYLCASSFDRDYEQYFGPGTRLTVT.

This clonotype occurred a few times. The CDR3 sequence is CASQEAYRNSPLHF. Here the CDR3 DNA reads TGTGCCAGCCAAGAGGCTTACAGGAATTCACCCCTCCACTTT. This chain connects TRBV6-2 or TRBV6-3 to TRBJ1-6, with D possibly being TRBD1 (5 bases). The CDR3 contains 14 residues. Per germline, CDR1 MNHEY and CDR2 SVGEGT. Trimming shortened V by 8 bases and J by 7 bases, and 15 bases separated the two germline ends.

This clonotype came up a few times. The rearrangement links TRBV20-1 to TRBJ2-1; D is ambiguous. Germline V gene data show CDR1 as DFQATT and CDR2 as SNEGSKA (reference sequence). Deletions cut 7 bases from V and 0 bases from J, with 16 bases between. CDR3 length equals 15 residues. The CDR3 here is CSGLGFSSSYNEQFF. The CDR3 DNA is TGCAGTGGTCTTGGTTTTTCGAGCTCCTACAATGAGCAGTTCTTC.

This clonotype was found a few times. The CDR3 here is CAISEPQGVYGYTF. The CDR3 DNA sequence: TGTGCCATCAGTGAGCCTCAGGGAGTCTATGGCTACACCTTC. The V and J genes are TRBV10-3 and TRBJ1-2, with a weak D call TRBD1 (5 bases). CDR3 length: 14 residues. Germline CDR1 and CDR2: ENHRY and SYGVKD. Trimming took 2 bases from V and 4 from J, leaving 11 bases between them.

This rearrangement joins TRBV6-5 to TRBJ2-1; 9 positions agree with TRBD2. CDR3 length: 15 residues. Germline V gene lookup returns CDR1 MNHEY and CDR2 SVGAGI. J lost 2 bases, V lost 4 bases, and 3 bases had no gene match. The DNA of the CDR3 is TGTGCCAGCAGTTTTCGACTAGCGGCCTACAATGAGCAGTTCTTC. Translated: CASSFRLAAYNEQFF.

This chain uses TRBV19 with TRBJ2-7; the D gene is possibly TRBD1 (5 bases). This CDR3 region has 15 residues. Germline V gene sequence: CDR1 LNHDA, CDR2 SQIVND (reference sequence). The V end was cut by 0 bases, the J end by 1 base, with 10 bases between. For the CDR3, the DNA is TGTGCCAGTAGTATAGATGCTTCAGGGTCCTACGAGCAGTACTTC. Translated: CASSIDASGSYEQYF.

This rearrangement joins TRBV2 to TRBJ1-2; no clear D. In germline, CDR1 is SNHLY, CDR2 FYNNEI. V gave up 4 bases and J gave up 7 bases, with 13 bases separating them. This CDR3 is 13 amino acids long. The CDR3 is CASSVGGLGGYTF. CDR3 nucleotide sequence: TGTGCCAGCAGTGTAGGAGGGCTTGGTGGCTACACCTTC.